This TCR beta chain was identified during a study of CD4 T cells in relation to SARS-CoV-2 and coronaviruses. Looking at the study overall: PBMCs were cultured with antigen for over nine days before TCR beta sequencing. Convalescent patients had median age roughly 37 years, range about 20 to 72.

Sorted naive or memory CD4+ cells met CEF peptides for over eight days. With regard to this clone: Antigen specificity is unknown.

This CDR3 contains 16 residues. Germline V gene data show CDR1 as DFQATT and CDR2 as SNEGSKA (reference sequence). Trimming removed 3 bases from V and 5 bases from J; junction bases left unmatched: 11. Study observations and caveats: Samples before the pandemic and after infection were not matched within any donor.

Libraries were prepared by immunoSEQ multiplex PCR; TCRdb keeps only in-frame clonotypes and omits some of them. The profile shows about 38,000 clones, around 77% of them singletons. The TCR was taken from an adult with COVID-19. The specimen was memory CD4+ T cells from PBMCs, cultured in vitro. The V gene is TRBV20-1, the J gene TRBJ2-1; 9 bases are a match to TRBD2. The CDR3 DNA reads TGCAGTGCTAGTGGCCTAGCGGGAAATTACGACAATGAGCAGTTCTTC. Protein product: CSASGLAGNYDNEQFF.